This paragraph reports one T cell receptor (beta chain). Its antigen is still unknown. Here immunoSEQ multiplex PCR was the method, and the copy in TCRdb shows in-frame clones only, minus some. The data contain 110,000 to 150,000 clones, around nine tenths of them singletons. This sample stems from a study of cytomegalovirus exposure and HLA in healthy donors. Study-level results: The study recorded over 150 TCR beta chains that were cytomegalovirus-associated.

Sequencing was done on a sample of PBMCs. The receptor's source is a woman aged 18-35 years in good health and CMV-seropositive.

CDR3 DNA sequence: TGTGCCAGCAGATTATTGAACACTGAAGCTTTCTTT. This encodes CASRLLNTEAFF. V is TRBV5-8 and J is TRBJ1-1; D unresolved. V lost 5 bases to trimming and J lost 0 bases, with 5 bases between them. This CDR3 region has 12 residues. Germline loops: CDR1 SGHTS, CDR2 YDEGEE.